These T cell receptor beta chains were read from a single sample in a study of blood T cell repertoires in COVID-19. TCRdb keeps only in-frame clones here, not all; method: immunoSEQ multiplex PCR. The data hold about 120,000 clones, with 85% observed a single time. The sequenced sample was peripheral blood. The receptors were sampled from a man aged 55 to 70 with acute or convalescent COVID-19. Both conserved end residues are part of each CDR3. A D gene is named only where the DNA matches it firmly. The size field is filled for only some rows; it gives once, few, many or a size class.

.,TRBV28,TRBJ1-2,.,CASSLQGVDGYTF,TGTGCCAGCAGCCTACAGGGAGTTGATGGCTACACCTTC
.,TRBV5-1,TRBJ2-1,.,CASSLGENNEQFF,TGCGCCAGCAGCTTGGGAGAAAACAATGAGCAGTTCTTC
TRBD1,TRBV7-9,TRBJ2-3,.,CASSGDPTGGGDTQYF,TGTGCCAGCAGCGGGGACCCTACAGGGGGCGGAGATACGCAGTATTTT
TRBD1,TRBV10-1,TRBJ2-7,many,CASSAGTALSYEQYF,TGCGCCAGCAGTGCGGGGACAGCCTTATCCTACGAGCAGTACTTC
.,TRBV27,TRBJ1-2,once,CASRPGTEGVYGYTF,TGTGCCAGCCGCCCAGGGACCGAGGGGGTCTATGGCTACACCTTC
.,TRBV27,TRBJ2-7,.,CASSSGTQALKVYEQYF,TGTGCCAGCAGTTCGGGGACTCAAGCCTTAAAGGTATACGAGCAGTACTTC
TRBD1,TRBV28,TRBJ1-6,.,CATERDRDSPLHF,TGTGCCACGGAACGGGACAGGGATTCACCCCTCCACTTT
.,TRBV12-1,TRBJ2-5,.,CASSQDKNGTQYF,TGTGCCAGCAGCCAGGACAAAAACGGGACCCAGTACTTC
TRBD1,TRBV19,TRBJ2-7,.,CASSFQRTGGEVSEQYF,TGTGCCAGTAGTTTCCAAAGGACAGGGGGCGAAGTTTCCGAGCAGTACTTC
TRBD2,TRBV9,TRBJ2-2,.,CASSLAGEMGAGELFF,TGTGCCAGCAGTTTAGCGGGAGAAATGGGGGCCGGGGAGCTGTTTTTT
TRBD2,TRBV5-4,TRBJ2-5,.,CASSLGTGLVIPETQYF,TGTGCCAGCAGCTTGGGTACTGGACTAGTCATTCCAGAGACCCAGTACTTC
TRBD1,TRBV6-5,TRBJ1-2,.,CASRGTGMHYGYTF,TGTGCCAGCAGGGGGACAGGGATGCACTATGGCTACACCTTC
.,TRBV9,TRBJ2-5,once,CASSVGAGSSETQYF,TGTGCCAGCAGCGTAGGTGCAGGGTCTAGTGAGACCCAGTACTTC
.,TRBV5-1,TRBJ2-7,.,CASSEDNSYEQYF,TGCGCCAGCAGCGAGGACAACTCCTACGAGCAGTACTTC
.,TRBV2,TRBJ2-7,.,CASSHPGLGYEQYF,TGTGCCAGCAGCCACCCGGGACTCGGCTACGAGCAGTACTTC
TRBD1,TRBV6-2/TRBV6-3,TRBJ2-7,.,CASSPSGTASYEQYF,TGTGCCAGCAGTCCCTCCGGGACAGCCTCCTACGAGCAGTACTTC
.,TRBV27,TRBJ1-4,.,CASSLLQTNEKLFF,TGTGCCAGCAGTTTATTACAAACTAATGAAAAACTGTTTTTT
.,TRBV5-1,TRBJ2-2,.,CASSLTSTSNTGELFF,TGCGCCAGCAGTCTCACTAGCACCTCGAACACCGGGGAGCTGTTTTTT
TRBD1,TRBV7-9,TRBJ2-7,once,CASSSPGQGIYEQYF,TGTGCCAGCAGCTCGCCGGGACAGGGGATATACGAGCAGTACTTC
TRBD2,TRBV9,TRBJ2-7,once,CASSVGFSLAGGPSYEQYF,TGTGCCAGCAGCGTAGGGTTTTCACTAGCGGGAGGCCCTTCCTACGAGCAGTACTTC
TRBD2,TRBV5-1,TRBJ2-1,.,CASSRLAGASNEQFF,TGCGCCAGCAGCAGACTAGCGGGAGCAAGCAATGAGCAGTTCTTC
TRBD1,TRBV6-5,TRBJ1-1,few,CASSRGRGEAFF,TGTGCCAGCAGCAGGGGGCGGGGTGAAGCTTTCTTT
.,TRBV6-2/TRBV6-3,TRBJ1-5,few,CASSPGRVSVNNQPQHF,TGTGCCAGCAGCCCTGGCAGGGTTTCCGTAAACAATCAGCCCCAGCATTTT
TRBD1,TRBV29-1,TRBJ2-2,once,CSVQQGAGSNTGELFF,TGCAGCGTTCAACAGGGGGCGGGTTCCAACACCGGGGAGCTGTTTTTT
.,TRBV18,TRBJ1-5,.,CASSTGVGNQPQHF,TGTGCCAGCTCGACGGGAGTCGGCAATCAGCCCCAGCATTTT
.,TRBV19,TRBJ1-1,.,CASSALLGPEAFF,TGTGCCAGTAGTGCTCTTTTGGGGCCTGAAGCTTTCTTT
.,TRBV13,TRBJ1-2,few,CASSPRPMEGYTF,TGTGCCAGCAGCCCCCGCCCTATGGAGGGCTACACCTTC
TRBD2,TRBV27,TRBJ2-3,.,CASSPRTSGPDTQYF,TGTGCCAGCAGCCCCAGGACTAGCGGGCCAGATACGCAGTATTTT
TRBD2,TRBV7-3,TRBJ2-1,.,CASSLGAGVANEQFF,TGTGCCAGCAGCTTAGGAGCGGGAGTTGCCAATGAGCAGTTCTTC
.,TRBV6-5,TRBJ2-1,few,CASRGGDYEQFF,TGTGCCAGCAGAGGGGGGGACTATGAGCAGTTCTTC
TRBD2,TRBV5-4,TRBJ2-7,.,CASSSGLAGGEQYF,TGTGCCAGCAGTTCGGGACTAGCGGGAGGCGAGCAGTACTTC
.,TRBV6-5,TRBJ1-6,.,CASSPGGHSSLPLHF,TGTGCCAGCAGTCCCGGCGGACATTCTTCTCTCCCCCTCCACTTT
TRBD2,TRBV28,TRBJ2-1,.,CASSPGTSGRWRTGNEQFF,TGTGCCAGCAGTCCCGGGACTAGCGGGAGGTGGAGGACAGGCAATGAGCAGTTCTTC
.,TRBV29-1,TRBJ1-1,few,CSAWDNEAFF,TGCAGCGCCTGGGACAATGAAGCTTTCTTT
TRBD2,TRBV7-9,TRBJ2-1,.,CASSLSLAGGKDEQFF,TGTGCCAGCAGCTTATCGCTAGCGGGAGGTAAGGATGAGCAGTTCTTC
TRBD1,TRBV27,TRBJ2-7,.,CASSSIPGQGYEQYF,TGTGCCAGCAGTTCTATTCCGGGACAGGGATACGAGCAGTACTTC
TRBD1,TRBV10-3,TRBJ2-7,.,CAISRTGAHEQYF,TGTGCCATCAGCCGGACAGGGGCCCACGAGCAGTACTTC
.,TRBV18,TRBJ1-1,.,CASSPEQNTEAFF,TGTGCCAGCTCACCAGAACAGAACACTGAAGCTTTCTTT
TRBD1,TRBV5-4,TRBJ2-5,.,CASSPWTGSQTQYF,TGTGCCAGCAGCCCCTGGACAGGGAGTCAGACCCAGTACTTC
TRBD2,TRBV5-8,TRBJ2-1,few,CASSLGLAVYNEQFF,TGTGCCAGCAGCTTGGGGCTAGCGGTCTACAATGAGCAGTTCTTC
TRBD2,TRBV27,TRBJ2-1,.,CASSSRLAGVGEQFF,TGTGCCAGCAGTTCCCGACTAGCGGGAGTGGGTGAGCAGTTCTTC
.,TRBV9,TRBJ1-6,.,CASSVGVGENSPLHF,TGTGCCAGCAGCGTAGGAGTCGGGGAGAATTCACCCCTCCACTTT
TRBD2,TRBV9,TRBJ2-1,few,CASSVGTSGSNEQFF,TGTGCCAGCAGCGTCGGGACTAGCGGGAGCAATGAGCAGTTCTTC
.,TRBV28,TRBJ2-3,.,CASSLVQGSGTDTQYF,TGTGCCAGCAGTTTAGTCCAGGGTAGTGGTACAGATACGCAGTATTTT
.,TRBV18,TRBJ1-2,few,CASSDSRGYTF,TGTGCCAGCTCAGACTCGAGGGGCTACACCTTC
.,TRBV18,TRBJ2-2,.,CASSPPSRQGNTGELFF,TGTGCCAGCTCACCACCGAGCCGGCAGGGAAACACCGGGGAGCTGTTTTTT